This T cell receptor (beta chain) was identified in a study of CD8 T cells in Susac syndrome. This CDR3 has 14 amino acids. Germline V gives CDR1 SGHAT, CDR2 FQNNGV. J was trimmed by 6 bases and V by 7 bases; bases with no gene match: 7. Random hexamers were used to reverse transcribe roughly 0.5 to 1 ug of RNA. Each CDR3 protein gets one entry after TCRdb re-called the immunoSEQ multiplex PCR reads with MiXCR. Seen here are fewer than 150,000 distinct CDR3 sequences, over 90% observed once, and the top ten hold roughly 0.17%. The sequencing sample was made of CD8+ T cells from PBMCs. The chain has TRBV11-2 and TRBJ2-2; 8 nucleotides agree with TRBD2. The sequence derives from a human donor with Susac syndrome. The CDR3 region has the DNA TGTGCCAGCACGGGAGGGAGAGGTGCCGGGGAGCTGTTTTTT. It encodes CASTGGRGAGELFF.